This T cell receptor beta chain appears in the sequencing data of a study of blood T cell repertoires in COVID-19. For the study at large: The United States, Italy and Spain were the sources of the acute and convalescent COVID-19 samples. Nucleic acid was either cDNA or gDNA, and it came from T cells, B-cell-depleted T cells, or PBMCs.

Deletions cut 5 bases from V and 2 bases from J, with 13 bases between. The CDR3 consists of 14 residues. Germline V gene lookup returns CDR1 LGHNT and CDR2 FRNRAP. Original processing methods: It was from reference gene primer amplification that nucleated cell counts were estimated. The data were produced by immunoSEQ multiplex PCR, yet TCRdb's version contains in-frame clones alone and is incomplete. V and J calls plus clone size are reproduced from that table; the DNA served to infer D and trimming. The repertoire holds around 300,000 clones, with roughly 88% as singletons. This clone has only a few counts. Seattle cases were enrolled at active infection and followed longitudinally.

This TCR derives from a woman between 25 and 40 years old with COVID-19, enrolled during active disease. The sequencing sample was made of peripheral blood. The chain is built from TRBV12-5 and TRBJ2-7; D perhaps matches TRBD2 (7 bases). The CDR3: CASGPRGGTYEQYF. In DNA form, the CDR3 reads TGTGCTAGTGGTCCGAGGGGGGGGACCTACGAGCAGTACTTC.